This section outlines one T cell receptor (beta chain) sequence together with its context. Its antigen is as yet unknown. The data derive from a study of cytomegalovirus exposure and HLA in healthy donors. Background on the study: Some 85 million unique TCRs, all from HLA-typed donors, were included in an early release of the data. Study-wide results and limits: Rarity marked most TCR sequences, yet some public TCRs occurred in many donors.

J lost 2 bases, V lost 4 bases, and 8 bases had no gene match. This CDR3 is built from 19 residues. Germline V gene sequence: CDR1 SGHVS, CDR2 FNYEAQ. The PCR ran on 60 Vbeta and 13 Jbeta primers. The method was immunoSEQ multiplex PCR; TCRdb's version includes in-frame clones alone and lacks a portion of them. The table lists about 59,000 clones, 75% to 90% of them singletons. Sequenced input: PBMCs. This TCR derives from a woman between 40 and 55 years old in good health and CMV-seronegative. This chain links TRBV7-6 with TRBJ2-1; TRBD2 matches at 16 bases. Here the CDR3 DNA reads TGTGCCAGCAGCTCGGGGACTAGCGGGAGGGGCGGTCCCTACAATGAGCAGTTCTTC. Translation: CASSSGTSGRGGPYNEQFF.